These 27 T cell receptor beta chains came from one sample sequenced in a study of CD8+ T cells in alopecia areata. After isolation, RNA underwent reverse transcription to generate cDNA as the sequencing template. Libraries were prepared by immunoSEQ multiplex PCR; TCRdb keeps only in-frame clonotypes and omits some of them. The sample has hundreds of thousands of clones, under 70% seen once. The material sequenced was CD4+ T cells sorted from blood, taken at week 0. These receptors came from a human donor with alopecia areata.

The rearrangement joins TRBV29-1 to TRBJ1-1; no firm D call. Deletions cut 7 bases from V and 1 base from J, with 10 bases between. The CDR3 consists of 12 residues. Per the germline V gene, CDR1 is SQVTM and CDR2 is ANQGSEA. The CDR3 here is CSAATWNTEAFF. The CDR3 DNA reads TGCAGCGCCGCCACTTGGAACACTGAAGCTTTCTTT.

This chain uses TRBV29-1 with TRBJ2-5, with D possibly being TRBD2 (6 bases). Trimming took off 0 bases at V and 9 bases at J, with 26 bases between the two ends. The CDR3 loop spans 17 amino acids. The germline V gene has CDR1 SQVTM and CDR2 ANQGSEA. CDR3 loop: CSVEDFLLRGSLSSQYF. In DNA form, the CDR3 reads TGCAGCGTTGAAGATTTCTTGTTGCGGGGTAGCCTATCGTCCCAGTACTTC.

V gene TRBV7-9 combines with J gene TRBJ1-1; D unclear. CDR1 and CDR2 (germline): SEHNR, FQNEAQ (reference sequence). This CDR3 has 13 amino acids. V lost 5 bases to trimming and J lost 1 base, with 8 bases between them. CDR3: CASSPTSNTEAFF. DNA of the CDR3: TGTGCCAGCAGCCCTACTTCGAACACTGAAGCTTTCTTT.

The genes are TRBV30 and TRBJ1-3; 8 bases are shared with TRBD1. CDR3 length: 12 residues. The junction had 4 bases not matched to a gene; V was cut back by 5 bases and J by 7 bases. CDR1 and CDR2 from the germline V gene are GTSNPN and SVGIG (reference sequence). Written as DNA, the CDR3 is TGTGCCTGGGGACAGGGAATGAACACCATATATTTT. Its translation is CAWGQGMNTIYF.

V usage is TRBV30 and J usage is TRBJ1-3, with 9 bases identical to TRBD1. Trimming cost V 4 bases and J 3 bases; bases outside gene matches: 7. Germline V lookup: CDR1 GTSNPN, CDR2 SVGIG (reference sequence). The CDR3 covers 15 residues. As DNA, the CDR3 is TGTGCCTGGACTGCCACAGGGGGCTTTGGAAACACCATATATTTT. Protein product: CAWTATGGFGNTIYF.

The chain combines TRBV30 with TRBJ1-1, with D unclear. The CDR3 is 11 residues long. Germline V gene data show CDR1 as GTSNPN and CDR2 as SVGIG (reference sequence). The CDR3 is CAYGVNTEAFF. In DNA form, the CDR3 reads TGTGCATACGGGGTGAACACTGAAGCTTTCTTT.

Worth noting for this clone: This specimen includes other DNA sequences encoding the same CDR3. The V gene is TRBV4-3, the J gene TRBJ2-5; no reliable D call. Germline CDR1 reads LGHNA; CDR2 reads YSLEER. V was trimmed by 0 bases and J by 5 bases, leaving 7 bases between them. The CDR3 has 13 amino acids. CDR3 sequence reads: CASSQDVRETQYF. CDR3 sequence (DNA): TGCGCCAGCAGCCAAGACGTGAGGGAGACCCAGTACTTC.

The chain joins TRBV6-5 to TRBJ2-3; D is possibly TRBD1 (5 bases). Trimming removed 10 bases from V and 5 bases from J, with 10 bases in between. The CDR3 totals 11 residues. The germline V gene encodes CDR1 MNHEY and CDR2 SVGAGI. DNA of the CDR3: TGTGCCACCTCCCAGGGAGATACGCAGTATTTT. Its translation: CATSQGDTQYF.

The rearrangement joins TRBV9 to TRBJ1-2, with no clear D. Trimming removed 0 bases from V and 2 bases from J, with 8 bases in between. The CDR3 totals 14 residues. The germline V gene has CDR1 SGDLS and CDR2 YYNGEE. The CDR3 is CASSVDWRNYGYTF. For the CDR3, the DNA is TGTGCCAGCAGCGTAGATTGGAGAAACTATGGCTACACCTTC.

This chain joins TRBV7-6 and TRBJ2-1; unclear D gene. The germline gives CDR1 SGHVS, CDR2 FNYEAQ. Trimming pared 0 bases from V and 10 bases from J, leaving 10 bases between. This CDR3 is 13 amino acids long. The CDR3 here is CASSLARSGEQFF. CDR3 DNA: TGTGCCAGCAGCTTAGCGCGTTCTGGGGAGCAGTTCTTC.

The chain uses TRBV5-1 and TRBJ2-5; D may be TRBD1 (6 bases). The length of the CDR3 is 15 residues. The V and J ends lost 0 bases and 4 bases respectively, with 13 bases between them. Germline values: CDR1 SGHRS, CDR2 YFSETQ. The CDR3 DNA reads TGCGCCAGCAGCTTGGCCAAGGGGGTGGGAGAGACCCAGTACTTC. Its protein is CASSLAKGVGETQYF.

This rearrangement joins TRBV27 to TRBJ2-7, with D unclear. The V gene's germline CDR1 is MNHEY and CDR2 SMNVEV (reference sequence). The CDR3 has 13 residues. V lost 4 bases and J 3 bases, leaving 10 bases between the germline ends. CDR3 loop: CASSSDLGYEQYF. The CDR3 DNA sequence: TGTGCCAGCAGTTCAGACCTTGGCTACGAGCAGTACTTC.

V gene TRBV29-1 combines with J gene TRBJ2-1; 10 bases fit TRBD1. Germline V CDR1 and CDR2: SQVTM, ANQGSEA. The V segment lost 6 bases and the J segment 7 bases; nucleotides outside the gene matches: 6. The CDR3 runs 13 residues. The CDR3 DNA follows: TGCAGCGTGGGGACAGGGGTCAAGAATGAGCAGTTCTTC. Its protein product is CSVGTGVKNEQFF.

This chain links TRBV29-1 with TRBJ2-3, with D perhaps matching TRBD2 (7 bases). This CDR3 spans 13 amino acids. Per germline, CDR1 SQVTM and CDR2 ANQGSEA. V lost 2 bases, J lost 2 bases, and 8 bases lay in between. CDR3 nucleotide sequence: TGCAGCGTTGAACGGGGGGCCACAGATACGCAGTATTTT. This sequence encodes CSVERGATDTQYF.

This chain uses TRBV11-2 with TRBJ1-1; D gene ambiguous. Germline V gene sequence: CDR1 SGHAT, CDR2 FQNNGV. The CDR3 sequence is 15 residues long. V lost 4 bases to trimming and J lost 0 bases, with 12 bases between them. CDR3 nucleotide sequence: TGTGCCAGCAGCTCCTACAGCACTTTGAACACTGAAGCTTTCTTT. This gives the protein CASSSYSTLNTEAFF.

This chain joins TRBV29-1 and TRBJ1-2; the match to TRBD1 covers 7 bases. Germline V gene sequence: CDR1 SQVTM, CDR2 ANQGSEA. The CDR3 extends over 11 amino acids. V was pared by 7 bases and J by 4 bases, with 3 bases of the junction left unmatched. The CDR3 here is CSAQGGYGYTF. Written as DNA, the CDR3 is TGCAGCGCGCAGGGGGGCTATGGCTACACCTTC.

This sequence joins TRBV4-1 and TRBJ2-1; 9 bases fit TRBD1. After removal of 2 bases from V and 9 bases from J, the junction contained 8 bases not matched to a gene. CDR3 length: 15 amino acids. Per the germline V gene, CDR1 is MGHRA and CDR2 is YSYEKL. CDR3 nucleotides: TGCGCCAGCAGCCAACCTGGACAGGGGAATGGTGAGCAGTTCTTC. Amino acid sequence: CASSQPGQGNGEQFF.

This rearrangement joins TRBV7-8 to TRBJ1-2; 9 bases map to TRBD1. The V segment lost 6 bases and the J segment 4 bases; nucleotides outside the gene matches: 6. The germline V gene encodes CDR1 SGHVS and CDR2 FQNEAQ. The CDR3 has 14 amino acids. Written as DNA, the CDR3 is TGTGCCAGCAGACGCACGACAGGGGGCTATGGCTACACCTTC. It translates to CASRRTTGGYGYTF.

V usage is TRBV15 and J usage is TRBJ1-6; no firm D call. The CDR3 is made up of 13 amino acids. The germline V gene has CDR1 LNHNV and CDR2 YYDKDF (reference sequence). Trimming cost V 4 bases and J 8 bases, with 9 bases left between them. The CDR3 coding sequence is TGTGCCACCAGCAACGCAGATGATTCACCCCTCCACTTT. Encoded protein: CATSNADDSPLHF. Full variable domain (missing parts from reference TRBV15 and TRBJ1-6): DAMVIQNPRYQVTQFGKPVTLSCSQTLNHNVMYWYQQKSSQAPKLLFHYYDKDFNNEADTPDNFQSRRPNTSFCFLDIRSPGLGDTAMYLCATSNADDSPLHFGNGTRLTVT.

This sequence joins TRBV5-1 and TRBJ2-7, with D unresolved. CDR1 is SGHRS and CDR2 is YFSETQ in the germline V gene. Deletions cut 0 bases from V and 3 bases from J, with 22 bases between. There are 18 residues in the CDR3. CDR3 in DNA: TGCGCCAGCAGCTTGGGCCCCGCTAGAAACCCTCTCCTCTACGAGCAGTACTTC. Amino acid sequence: CASSLGPARNPLLYEQYF. Complete variable domain (other parts from reference TRBV5-1 and TRBJ2-7): KAGVTQTPRYLIKTRGQQVTLSCSPISGHRSVSWYQQTPGQGLQFLFEYFSETQRNKGNFPGRFSGRQFSNSRSEMNVSTLELGDSALYLCASSLGPARNPLLYEQYFGPGTRLTVT.

The chain joins TRBV6-6 to TRBJ2-6; D gene ambiguous. Germline V CDR1 and CDR2: MNHNY, SVGAGI (reference sequence). The V gene lost 0 bases and the J gene lost 3 bases, with 0 bases spanning the gap. CDR3 length: 13 amino acids. The CDR3 protein is CASSYSGANVLTF. DNA of the CDR3: TGTGCCAGCAGTTACTCTGGGGCCAACGTCCTGACTTTC.

J is TRBJ2-5 and V is TRBV9, with D tentatively TRBD2 (7 bases). CDR3 length equals 15 residues. The germline V and J ends were trimmed by 4 bases and 5 bases, with 18 bases remaining between them. CDR1 is SGDLS, CDR2 YYNGEE, per germline. The CDR3 bases are TGTGCCAGCAGCCCCGTAGGTGGGGGGGCGGAGACCCAGTACTTC. It yields the protein CASSPVGGGAETQYF. Together with reference TRBV9 and TRBJ2-5, the CDR3 gives the full variable domain: DSGVTQTPKHLITATGQRVTLRCSPRSGDLSVYWYQQSLDQGLQFLIQYYNGEERAKGNILERFSAQQFPDLHSELNLSSLELGDSALYFCASSPVGGGAETQYFGPGTRLLVL.

CDR3 in DNA: TGTGCCAGCATACGCACAACTAATGAAAAACTGTTTTTT. This sequence encodes CASIRTTNEKLFF. The genes are TRBV2 and TRBJ1-4; unclear D gene. This CDR3 spans 13 amino acids. V shed 7 bases and J shed 0 bases, with 6 bases lying between them. Germline CDR1 reads SNHLY; CDR2 reads FYNNEI.

The rearrangement uses TRBV30 and TRBJ1-1; D unclear. The V end was cut by 8 bases, the J end by 0 bases, with 10 bases between. Germline CDR1 is GTSNPN and CDR2 is SVGIG (reference sequence). The CDR3 is made up of 12 amino acids. In DNA form, the CDR3 reads TGTGCCACCAACCGAATGAACACTGAAGCTTTCTTT. Its translation is CATNRMNTEAFF.

The rearrangement links TRBV29-1 to TRBJ1-1; no definite D call. V was pared by 5 bases and J by 2 bases, with 12 bases between. The germline V gene has CDR1 SQVTM and CDR2 ANQGSEA. CDR3 length: 13 amino acids. As DNA, the CDR3 is TGCAGCGTTTTTACTTCAAGAAACACTGAAGCTTTCTTT. Its translation is CSVFTSRNTEAFF.

The V and J genes are TRBV29-1 and TRBJ2-7; D remains ambiguous. Trimming left V 1 base short and J 5 bases short, with 12 bases between. Looked up from germline, CDR1 is SQVTM and CDR2 is ANQGSEA. The CDR3 loop spans 13 amino acids. The DNA of the CDR3 is TGCAGCGTTGAAGGGGTAGGTAGCCACGAGCAGTACTTC. Translating it yields CSVEGVGSHEQYF.

This rearrangement joins TRBV30 to TRBJ2-1; D remains ambiguous. CDR1 GTSNPN and CDR2 SVGIG come from the germline V gene (reference sequence). The CDR3 sequence is 10 residues long. V dropped 5 bases and J dropped 9 bases, with 8 bases sitting between them. Here the CDR3 reads CAWGSGEQFF. CDR3 in DNA: TGTGCCTGGGGCTCCGGTGAGCAGTTCTTC.